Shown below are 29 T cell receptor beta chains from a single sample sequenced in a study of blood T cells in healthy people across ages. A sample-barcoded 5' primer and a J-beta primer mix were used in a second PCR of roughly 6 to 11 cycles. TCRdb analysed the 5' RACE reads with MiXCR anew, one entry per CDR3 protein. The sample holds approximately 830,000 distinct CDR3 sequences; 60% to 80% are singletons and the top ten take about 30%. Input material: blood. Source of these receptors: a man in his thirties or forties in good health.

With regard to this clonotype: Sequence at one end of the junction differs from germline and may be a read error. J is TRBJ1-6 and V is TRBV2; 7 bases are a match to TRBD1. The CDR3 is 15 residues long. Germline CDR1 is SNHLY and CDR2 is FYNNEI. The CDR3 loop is CASTPLTGRDSPPHF. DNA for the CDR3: TGTGCCAGCACTCCCCTGACAGGGAGGGATTCACCCCCCCACTTT.

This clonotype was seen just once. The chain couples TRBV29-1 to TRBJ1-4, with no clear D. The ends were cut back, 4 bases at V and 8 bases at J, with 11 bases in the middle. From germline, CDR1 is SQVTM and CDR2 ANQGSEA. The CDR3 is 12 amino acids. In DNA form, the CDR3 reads TGCAGCGTTGCCGATGGGAAGGAAAAACTGTTTTTT. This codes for CSVADGKEKLFF.

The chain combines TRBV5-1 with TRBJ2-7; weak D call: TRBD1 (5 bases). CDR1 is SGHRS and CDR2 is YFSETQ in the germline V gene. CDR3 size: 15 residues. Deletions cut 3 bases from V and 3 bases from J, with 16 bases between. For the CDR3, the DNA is TGCGCCAGCAGCTCCCAAGCTGCAGGGAACTACGAGCAGTACTTC. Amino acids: CASSSQAAGNYEQYF.

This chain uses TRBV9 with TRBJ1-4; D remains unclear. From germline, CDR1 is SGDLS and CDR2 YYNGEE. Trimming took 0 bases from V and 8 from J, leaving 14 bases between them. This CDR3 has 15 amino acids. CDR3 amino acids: CASSVEEGSREKLFF. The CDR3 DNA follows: TGTGCCAGCAGCGTAGAAGAGGGTTCGAGGGAAAAACTGTTTTTT.

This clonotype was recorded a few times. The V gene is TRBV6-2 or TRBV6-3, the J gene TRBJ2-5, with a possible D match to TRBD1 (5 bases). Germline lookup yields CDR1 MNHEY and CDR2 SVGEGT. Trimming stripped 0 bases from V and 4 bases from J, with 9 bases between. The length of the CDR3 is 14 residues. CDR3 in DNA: TGTGCCAGCAGTTACTCCGGACACCCAGAGACCCAGTACTTC. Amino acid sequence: CASSYSGHPETQYF.

The CDR3 nucleotides read TGTGCCAACAGTCCTGGACAGGGGAACTACAATGAGCAGTTCTTC. Residues: CANSPGQGNYNEQFF. This chain links TRBV7-2 with TRBJ2-1, with 9 bases aligning to TRBD1. The V gene end was trimmed by 10 bases and the J gene end by 3 bases; junction bases not matched to a gene: 10. The CDR3 loop spans 15 amino acids. CDR1 and CDR2 from the germline V gene are SGHTA and FQGNSA.

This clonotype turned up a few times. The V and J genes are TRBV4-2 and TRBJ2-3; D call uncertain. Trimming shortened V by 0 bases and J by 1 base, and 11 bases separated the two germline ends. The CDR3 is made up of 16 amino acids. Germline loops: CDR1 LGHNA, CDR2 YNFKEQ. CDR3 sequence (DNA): TGTGCCAGCAGCCAAGATGGTGGGTGGGGCACAGATACGCAGTATTTT. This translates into CASSQDGGWGTDTQYF.

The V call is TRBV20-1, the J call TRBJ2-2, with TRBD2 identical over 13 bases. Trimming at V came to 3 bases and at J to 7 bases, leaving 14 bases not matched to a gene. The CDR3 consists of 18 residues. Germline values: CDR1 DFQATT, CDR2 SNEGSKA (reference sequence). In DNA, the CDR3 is TGCAGTGCTAGGGTGCCTACTAGCGGGGGGGCCTCTTACGGGGAGCTGTTTTTT. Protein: CSARVPTSGGASYGELFF.

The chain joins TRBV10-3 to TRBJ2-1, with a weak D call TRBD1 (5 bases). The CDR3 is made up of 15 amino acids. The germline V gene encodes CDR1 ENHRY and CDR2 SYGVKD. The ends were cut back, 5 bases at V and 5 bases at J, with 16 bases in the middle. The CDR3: CAISPDDSTNNEQFF. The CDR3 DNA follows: TGTGCCATCAGTCCTGACGACAGTACAAACAATGAGCAGTTCTTC.

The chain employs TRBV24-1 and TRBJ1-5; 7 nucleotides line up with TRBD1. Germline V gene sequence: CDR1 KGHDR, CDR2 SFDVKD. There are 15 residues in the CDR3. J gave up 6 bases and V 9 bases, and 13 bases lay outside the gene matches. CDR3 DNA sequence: TGTGCCACCGTCACTGTCGACAGGGAGGCTCAGCCCCAGCATTTT. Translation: CATVTVDREAQPQHF.

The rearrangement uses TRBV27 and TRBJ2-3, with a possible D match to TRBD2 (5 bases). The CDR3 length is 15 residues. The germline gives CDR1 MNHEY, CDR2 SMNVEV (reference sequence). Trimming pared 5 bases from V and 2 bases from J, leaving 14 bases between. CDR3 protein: CASSPTIGVTDTQYF. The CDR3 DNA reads TGTGCCAGCAGTCCGACGATCGGGGTCACAGATACGCAGTATTTT.

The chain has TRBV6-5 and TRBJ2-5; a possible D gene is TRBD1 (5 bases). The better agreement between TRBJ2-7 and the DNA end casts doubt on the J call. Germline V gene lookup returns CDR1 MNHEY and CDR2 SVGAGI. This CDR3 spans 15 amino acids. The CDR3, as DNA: TGTGCCAGCAGTTATCTTAGGGATACAGGCGGCGAGCAGTACTTC. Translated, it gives CASSYLRDTGGEQYF.

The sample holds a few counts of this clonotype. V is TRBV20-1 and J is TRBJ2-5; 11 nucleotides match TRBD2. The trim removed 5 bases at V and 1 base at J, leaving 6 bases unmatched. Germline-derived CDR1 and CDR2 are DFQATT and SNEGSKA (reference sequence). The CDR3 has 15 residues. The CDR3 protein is CSAPPGTSGQETQYF. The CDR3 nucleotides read TGCAGTGCTCCACCCGGGACTAGCGGCCAAGAGACCCAGTACTTC.

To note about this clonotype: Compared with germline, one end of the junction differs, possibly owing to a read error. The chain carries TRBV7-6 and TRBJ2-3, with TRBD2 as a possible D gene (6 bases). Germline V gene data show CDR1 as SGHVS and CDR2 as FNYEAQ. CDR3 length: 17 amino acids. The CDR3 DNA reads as TGTGCCAGCAGCTTAGATTGGACGGGTACTAGCACAGGTACGCAGTATTTT. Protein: CASSLDWTGTSTGTQYF.

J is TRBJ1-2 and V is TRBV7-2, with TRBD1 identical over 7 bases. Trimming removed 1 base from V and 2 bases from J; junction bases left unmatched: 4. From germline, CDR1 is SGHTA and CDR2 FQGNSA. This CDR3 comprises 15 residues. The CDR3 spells CASSLVVQGNYGYTF. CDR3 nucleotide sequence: TGTGCCAGCAGCTTAGTAGTACAGGGGAACTATGGCTACACCTTC.

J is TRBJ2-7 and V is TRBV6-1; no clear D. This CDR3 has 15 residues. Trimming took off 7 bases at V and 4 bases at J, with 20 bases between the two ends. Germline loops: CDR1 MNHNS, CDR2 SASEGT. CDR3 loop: CASKDSTFRSYEQYF. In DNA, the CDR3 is TGTGCCAGCAAAGACTCGACTTTCAGAAGTTACGAGCAGTACTTC.

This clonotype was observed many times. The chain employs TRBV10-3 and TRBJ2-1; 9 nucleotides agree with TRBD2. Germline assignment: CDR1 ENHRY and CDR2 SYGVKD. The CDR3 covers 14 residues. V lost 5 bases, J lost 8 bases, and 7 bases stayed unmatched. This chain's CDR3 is CAISSGTSSDEQFF. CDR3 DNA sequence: TGTGCCATCAGTTCCGGGACTAGCAGCGATGAGCAGTTCTTC.

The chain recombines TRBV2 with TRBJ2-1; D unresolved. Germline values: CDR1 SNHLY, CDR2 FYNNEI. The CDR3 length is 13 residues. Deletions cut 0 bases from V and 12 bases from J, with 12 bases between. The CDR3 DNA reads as TGTGCCAGCAGTGAAGCGCTTACCCGTGGGCAGTTCTTC. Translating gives CASSEALTRGQFF.

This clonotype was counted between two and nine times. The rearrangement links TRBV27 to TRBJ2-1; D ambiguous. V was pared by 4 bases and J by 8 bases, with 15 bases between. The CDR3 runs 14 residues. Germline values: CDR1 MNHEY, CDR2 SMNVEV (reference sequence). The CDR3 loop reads CASSSRTPIDEQFF. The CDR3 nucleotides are TGTGCCAGCAGTTCAAGGACCCCTATAGATGAGCAGTTCTTC.

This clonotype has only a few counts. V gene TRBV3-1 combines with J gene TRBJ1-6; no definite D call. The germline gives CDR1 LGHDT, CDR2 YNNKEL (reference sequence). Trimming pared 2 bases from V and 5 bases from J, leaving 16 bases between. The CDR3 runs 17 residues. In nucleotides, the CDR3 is TGTGCCAGCAGCCAAATCTTCGGGAACAGCGATAATTCACCCCTCCACTTT. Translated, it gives CASSQIFGNSDNSPLHF.

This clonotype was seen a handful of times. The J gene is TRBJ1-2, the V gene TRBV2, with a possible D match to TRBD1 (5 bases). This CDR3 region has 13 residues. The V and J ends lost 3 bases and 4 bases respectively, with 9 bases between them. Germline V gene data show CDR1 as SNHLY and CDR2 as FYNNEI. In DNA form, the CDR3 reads TGTGCCAGCAGTGAGGGGCGGATCTATGGCTACACCTTC. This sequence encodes CASSEGRIYGYTF.

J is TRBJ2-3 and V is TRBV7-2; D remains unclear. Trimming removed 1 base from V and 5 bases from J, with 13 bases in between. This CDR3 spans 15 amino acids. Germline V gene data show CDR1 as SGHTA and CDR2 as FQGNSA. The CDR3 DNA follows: TGTGCCAGCAGCTTAGTCGGCGAATTGGTAGATACGCAGTATTTT. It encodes CASSLVGELVDTQYF.

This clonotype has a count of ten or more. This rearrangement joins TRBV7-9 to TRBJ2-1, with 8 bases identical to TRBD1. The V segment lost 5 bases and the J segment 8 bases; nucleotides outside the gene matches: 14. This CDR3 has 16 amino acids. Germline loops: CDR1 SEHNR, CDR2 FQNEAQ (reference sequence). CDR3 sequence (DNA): TGTGCCAGCAGCGCTCAGGGGGACAGGCGTGTGTATGAGCAGTTCTTC. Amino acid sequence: CASSAQGDRRVYEQFF.

The CDR3 nucleotides read TGTGCCACCCGGGCCAACTACAATGAGCAGTTCTTC. Amino acids: CATRANYNEQFF. The chain uses TRBV6-5 and TRBJ2-1; D ambiguous. The V end lost 10 bases, the J end lost 3 bases, and 10 bases lay between the germline ends. Germline V CDR1 and CDR2: MNHEY, SVGAGI. This CDR3 has 12 residues.

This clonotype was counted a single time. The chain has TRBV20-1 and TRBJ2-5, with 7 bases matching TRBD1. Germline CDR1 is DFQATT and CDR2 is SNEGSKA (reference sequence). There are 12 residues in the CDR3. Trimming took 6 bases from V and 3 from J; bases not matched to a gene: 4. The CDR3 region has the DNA TGCAGTGCGGCAGGGGGTGAAGAGACCCAGTACTTC. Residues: CSAAGGEETQYF.

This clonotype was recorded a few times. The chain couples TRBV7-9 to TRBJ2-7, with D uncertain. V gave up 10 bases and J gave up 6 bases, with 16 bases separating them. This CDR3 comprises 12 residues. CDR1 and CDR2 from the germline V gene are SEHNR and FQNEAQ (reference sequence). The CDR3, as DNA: TGTGCCACCAAATCCTCAAGCCCCGAGCAGTACTTC. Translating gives CATKSSSPEQYF.

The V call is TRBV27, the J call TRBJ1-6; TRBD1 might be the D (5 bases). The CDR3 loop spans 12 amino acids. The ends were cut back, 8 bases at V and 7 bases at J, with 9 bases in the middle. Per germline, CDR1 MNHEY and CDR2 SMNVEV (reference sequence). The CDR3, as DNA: TGTGCCAGCGGGGGACCGAATTCACCCCTCCACTTT. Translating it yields CASGGPNSPLHF.

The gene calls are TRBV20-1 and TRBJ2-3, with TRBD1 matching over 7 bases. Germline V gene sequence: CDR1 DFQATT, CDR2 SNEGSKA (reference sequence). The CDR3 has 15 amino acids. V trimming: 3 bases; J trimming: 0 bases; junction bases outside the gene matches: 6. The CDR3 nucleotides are TGCAGTGCTAGTCGGACAGGTACTAGCACAGATACGCAGTATTTT. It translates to CSASRTGTSTDTQYF.

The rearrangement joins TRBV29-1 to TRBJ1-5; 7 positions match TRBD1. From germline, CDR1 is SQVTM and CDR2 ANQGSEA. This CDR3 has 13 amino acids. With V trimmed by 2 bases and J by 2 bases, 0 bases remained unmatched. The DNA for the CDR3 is TGCAGCGTTGAAACAGGGGGCAATCAGCCCCAGCATTTT. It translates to CSVETGGNQPQHF. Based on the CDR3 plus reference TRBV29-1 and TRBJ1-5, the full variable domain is SAVISQKPSRDICQRGTSLTIQCQVDSQVTMMFWYRQQPGQSLTLIATANQGSEATYESGFVIDKFPISRPNLTFSTLTVSNMSPEDSSIYLCSVETGGNQPQHFGDGTRLSIL.